A selection of T cell receptor beta chains follows, all from one sample in a study of cytomegalovirus exposure and HLA in healthy donors. The repertoire was sequenced with immunoSEQ multiplex PCR; TCRdb's copy has only in-frame clones and lacks some. The sample lists over 150,000 clones, about four fifths occurring once. Sample: PBMCs. The origin of the receptors is a man in his thirties or forties in good health and CMV-seropositive. Both conserved end residues are part of each CDR3. D genes are given only for firm matches. The size of a clone is reported for some rows only, either as once, few or many, or as a class for expanded clones.

J	size	V	D	DNA	CDR3
TRBJ2-3	.	TRBV18	TRBD2	TGTGCCAGCTCACCGGAGGCGGGAGGGGCAGATACGCAGTATTTT	CASSPEAGGADTQYF
TRBJ1-2	.	TRBV7-6	.	TGTGCCAGCAGCTTGGGGCAGAACTATGGCTACACCTTC	CASSLGQNYGYTF
TRBJ2-7	.	TRBV27	TRBD2	TGTGCCAGCAGTTTGGTGCGAGCGGGAGGATCCTACGAGCAGTACTTC	CASSLVRAGGSYEQYF
TRBJ1-2	.	TRBV7-2	.	TGTGCCAGCAGCTCCAGGGTCCTTACTATTTATGGCTACACCTTC	CASSSRVLTIYGYTF
TRBJ2-1	.	TRBV7-2	TRBD2	TGTGCCAGCAGCTCTCTAGCGGGAGGGAACAATGAGCAGTTCTTC	CASSSLAGGNNEQFF
TRBJ2-2	.	TRBV7-2	.	TGTGCCAGCAGCTTTCCGGGACACTCGAACACCGGGGAGCTGTTTTTT	CASSFPGHSNTGELFF
TRBJ1-5	.	TRBV15	TRBD1	TGTGCCACCAGCAGAGCAGGACAGGGCAATCAGCCCCAGCATTTT	CATSRAGQGNQPQHF
TRBJ2-3	once	TRBV30	TRBD2	TGTGCCTGGAGTCTCGGACTAGCGGGTTTGGATACGCAGTATTTT	CAWSLGLAGLDTQYF
TRBJ2-3	few	TRBV7-9	.	TGTGCCAGCAGCTTTGGAGAGAGAGATACGCAGTATTTT	CASSFGERDTQYF
TRBJ2-3	few	TRBV5-4	TRBD2	TGTGCCAGCAGCTTCCTAGCGGGAGTGACAGATACGCAGTATTTT	CASSFLAGVTDTQYF
TRBJ2-1	.	TRBV5-4	TRBD1	TGTGCCAGCAGTCCCTCCTCTGACAGGGGGAGCTACAATGAGCAGTTCTTC	CASSPSSDRGSYNEQFF
TRBJ2-7	.	TRBV29-1	.	TGCAGCGTTGAAGATAGTAATACCAACTCCTACGAGCAGTACTTC	CSVEDSNTNSYEQYF
TRBJ2-3	once	TRBV7-2	.	TGTGCCAGCAGCCTACTCACAGATACGCAGTATTTT	CASSLLTDTQYF
TRBJ1-1	.	TRBV6-5	.	TGTGCCAGCAGCGACACATTGAACACTGAAGCTTTCTTT	CASSDTLNTEAFF
TRBJ2-3	.	TRBV5-8	.	TGTGCCAGCAGCTCACATTGGGGTCGGGGAGATACGCAGTATTTT	CASSSHWGRGDTQYF
TRBJ1-1	.	TRBV7-2	TRBD1	TGTGCCAGCAGCCGCGACAGGGGTGAAGCTTTCTTT	CASSRDRGEAFF
TRBJ2-5	once	TRBV7-9	TRBD1	TGTGCCAGCAGCTCAATTAACAGGGGGAGGGAGACCCAGTACTTC	CASSSINRGRETQYF
TRBJ1-5	.	TRBV11-2	.	TGTGCCAGCAGCTTAGACGGCAGAGGTCAGCCCCAGCATTTT	CASSLDGRGQPQHF
TRBJ2-1	.	TRBV5-1	TRBD2	TGCGCCAGCGGGCGGGAGCGACCGAACTACAATGAGCAGTTCTTC	CASGRERPNYNEQFF
TRBJ2-7	.	TRBV30	.	TGTGCCTGGAGGCCAGTCAGCTCCTACGAGCAGTACTTC	CAWRPVSSYEQYF
TRBJ2-4	.	TRBV19	.	TGTGCCGCTTCCTCGAGACAGAGCTATAACATTCAGTACTTC	CAASSRQSYNIQYF
TRBJ1-2	few	TRBV4-3	TRBD1	TGCGCCAGCAGCCAAACAGGGGGCGCAGGAGGCTACACCTTC	CASSQTGGAGGYTF
TRBJ2-3	.	TRBV4-1	TRBD1	TGCGCCAGCAGCCAAGGACAGGGGCGCACAGATACGCAGTATTTT	CASSQGQGRTDTQYF
TRBJ2-1	.	TRBV7-7	TRBD2	TGTGCTAGCAGCTTAACCCTGACTAGCGGGAGAACAACCGAGCGGGAGCAGTTCTTC	CASSLTLTSGRTTEREQFF
TRBJ2-3	.	TRBV7-6	.	TGTGCCAGCAGCTTAGCGGGGCCTAGCACAGATACGCAGTATTTT	CASSLAGPSTDTQYF
TRBJ2-3	few	TRBV10-3	TRBD2	TGTGCCATCAGTGATTTCCGGGGACTAACCCTCACAGATACGCAGTATTTT	CAISDFRGLTLTDTQYF
TRBJ1-1	.	TRBV29-1	TRBD1	TGCAGCGTTGATCCCGGGACAGGTTCCAACACTGAAGCTTTCTTT	CSVDPGTGSNTEAFF
TRBJ2-7	.	TRBV10-3	.	TGTGCCATCAGTGAGGGCAGGAATTCCTACGAGCAGTACTTC	CAISEGRNSYEQYF
TRBJ2-5	.	TRBV5-6	TRBD1	TGTGCCAGCAGCTTAAGACAGGGGCCCCTCCAAGAGACCCAGTACTTC	CASSLRQGPLQETQYF
TRBJ2-3	.	TRBV9	TRBD2	TGTGCCAGCAGCGTAGATGCGGGGGTAGATACGCAGTATTTT	CASSVDAGVDTQYF
TRBJ1-3	once	TRBV6-5	.	TGTGCCAGCAGTTACACCGGTTTCTCTGGAAACACCATATATTTT	CASSYTGFSGNTIYF
TRBJ2-4	.	TRBV2	TRBD2	TGTGCCAGCAGGTCTAGCGGGGGTGCCAAAAACATTCAGTACTTC	CASRSSGGAKNIQYF
TRBJ2-1	.	TRBV5-1	TRBD2	TGCGCCAGCTCTGCAGGGACTAGCGGGGTGGAGCAGTTCTTC	CASSAGTSGVEQFF
TRBJ1-3	.	TRBV9	.	TGTGCCAGCAGCGAGGGAGGATACTCTGGAAACACCATATATTTT	CASSEGGYSGNTIYF
TRBJ1-5	few	TRBV2	TRBD1	TGTGCCAGCGAGAGAGAAGGGACAGGAAATCAGCCCCAGCATTTT	CASEREGTGNQPQHF
TRBJ1-1	.	TRBV2	.	TGTGCCAGCAACTCACAGACGACTGAAGCTTTCTTT	CASNSQTTEAFF
TRBJ2-1	few	TRBV7-9	.	TGTGCCAGCAGCTTCCTAGTGGATAATGAGCAGTTCTTC	CASSFLVDNEQFF
TRBJ2-5	few	TRBV6-6	.	TGTGCCAGCAGTTACTCAGGGACACCCCAAGAGACCCAGTACTTC	CASSYSGTPQETQYF
TRBJ2-3	.	TRBV29-1	TRBD2	TGCAGCGTCAGAAACCTCAGGGAAGTAGCGGGGAACACAGATACGCAGTATTTT	CSVRNLREVAGNTDTQYF
TRBJ1-2	.	TRBV25-1	TRBD1	TGTGCCAGCAGTGAGACAGGGGCCTATGGCTACACCTTC	CASSETGAYGYTF
TRBJ2-7	once	TRBV4-1	TRBD1	TGCGCCAGCAGCCTCTTCGGACAGGCGAGCTACGAGCAGTACTTC	CASSLFGQASYEQYF
TRBJ1-6	.	TRBV19	TRBD1	TGTGCCAGCCGAGACGGACAGGCCGACTTTTATAATTCACCCCTCCACTTT	CASRDGQADFYNSPLHF
TRBJ1-2	once	TRBV13	TRBD1	TGTGCCAGCAGTTTGGGACAGAACTATGGCTACACCTTC	CASSLGQNYGYTF
TRBJ1-1	.	TRBV18	TRBD1	TGTGCCAGCTCACCGGGACAGGGGAACACTGAAGCTTTCTTT	CASSPGQGNTEAFF
TRBJ1-1	.	TRBV9	TRBD1	TGTGCCAGCAGCGGAATCAGGGACAGGAACACTGAAGCTTTCTTT	CASSGIRDRNTEAFF
TRBJ2-7	once	TRBV30	.	TGTGCCTGGAGTAGGGACGGCGGGGAAGACTTC	CAWSRDGGEDF
TRBJ2-5	.	TRBV5-8	TRBD1	TGTGCCAGCAGCTGGACAGGGGGGGAAGAGACCCAGTACTTC	CASSWTGGEETQYF
TRBJ2-7	.	TRBV4-3	.	TGCGCCAGCAGCCAAGATAGGACCAGCGGAGAGACGTTCTCCTACGAGCAGTACTTC	CASSQDRTSGETFSYEQYF
TRBJ2-1	.	TRBV18	TRBD2	TGTGCCAGCTCACCGCAAGGTGTTAGCGGGGGGGGACACAATGAGCAGTTCTTC	CASSPQGVSGGGHNEQFF
TRBJ2-1	.	TRBV7-9	TRBD2	TGTGCCAGCAGCCCACCAGCGGGAAGCTCCTACAATGAGCAGTTCTTC	CASSPPAGSSYNEQFF
TRBJ2-7	.	TRBV30	TRBD1	TGTGCCTGCATTGACAGGGGCAGTGAGCAGTACTTC	CACIDRGSEQYF